This entry features one TCR beta chain sequence. Antigen: not known. The record originates from a study of T cell responses to AZD1222 COVID-19 vaccine. Whole-study findings and limits: At 160-218 and 743-854, vaccine-associated CD4 TCRs were dominant, and they spanned spike. Donors were chiefly white British, with a greater number of females, and clonal diversity was perhaps underestimated. The study sampled repertoires only after the peak T cell response.

Germline CDR1 SGHRS, CDR2 YFSETQ. There are 16 residues in the CDR3. Trimming left V 2 bases short and J 5 bases short, with 19 bases between. TCRdb keeps only in-frame clones here, not all; method: immunoSEQ multiplex PCR. The repertoire holds over 100,000 clones, with approximately 91% as singletons. This chain links TRBV5-1 with TRBJ2-5; no firm D call. The specimen comprised peripheral blood, sampled 28 days after the second AZD1222 dose. The TCR comes from an adult who received the AZD1222 COVID-19 vaccine. The chain's CDR3 is CASSLGGRTSRETQYF. CDR3 coding DNA: TGCGCCAGCAGCTTAGGTGGACGGACCTCACGGGAGACCCAGTACTTC.